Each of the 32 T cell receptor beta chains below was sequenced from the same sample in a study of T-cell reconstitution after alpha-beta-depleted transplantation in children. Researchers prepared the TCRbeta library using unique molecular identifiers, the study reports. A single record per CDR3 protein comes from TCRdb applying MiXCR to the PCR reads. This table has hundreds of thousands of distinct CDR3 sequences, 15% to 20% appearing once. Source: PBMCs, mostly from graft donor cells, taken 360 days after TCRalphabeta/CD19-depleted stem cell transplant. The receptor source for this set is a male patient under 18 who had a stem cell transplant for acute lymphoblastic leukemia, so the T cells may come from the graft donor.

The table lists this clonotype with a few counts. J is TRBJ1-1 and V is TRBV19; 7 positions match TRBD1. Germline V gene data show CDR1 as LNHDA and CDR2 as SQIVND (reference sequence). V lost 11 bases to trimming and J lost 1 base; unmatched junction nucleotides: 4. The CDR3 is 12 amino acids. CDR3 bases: TGTGCCGCCCGACAGGGGAACACTGAAGCTTTCTTT. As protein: CAARQGNTEAFF.

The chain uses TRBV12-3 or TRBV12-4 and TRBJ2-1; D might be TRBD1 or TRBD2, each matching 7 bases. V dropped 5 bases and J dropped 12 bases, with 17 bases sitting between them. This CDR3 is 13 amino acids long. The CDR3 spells CASSTPGGAGQFF. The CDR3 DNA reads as TGTGCCAGCAGTACCCCAGGGGGGGCAGGGCAGTTCTTC.

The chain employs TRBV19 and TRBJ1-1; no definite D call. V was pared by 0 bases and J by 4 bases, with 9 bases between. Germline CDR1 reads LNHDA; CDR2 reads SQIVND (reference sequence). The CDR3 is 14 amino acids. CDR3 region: CASSIEERSTEAFF. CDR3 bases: TGTGCCAGTAGTATAGAAGAAAGGAGCACTGAAGCTTTCTTT.

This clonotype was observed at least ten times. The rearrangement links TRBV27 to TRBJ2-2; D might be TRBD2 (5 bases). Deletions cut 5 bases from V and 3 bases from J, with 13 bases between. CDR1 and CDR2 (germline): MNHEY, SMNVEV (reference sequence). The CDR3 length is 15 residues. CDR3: CASSPGLVYTGELFF. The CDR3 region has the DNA TGTGCCAGCAGTCCCGGACTGGTTTACACCGGGGAGCTGTTTTTT.

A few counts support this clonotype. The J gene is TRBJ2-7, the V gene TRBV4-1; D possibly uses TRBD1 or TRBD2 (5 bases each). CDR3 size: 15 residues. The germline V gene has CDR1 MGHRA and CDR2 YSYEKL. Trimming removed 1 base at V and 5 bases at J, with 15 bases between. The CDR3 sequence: CASSQGLRGADEQYF. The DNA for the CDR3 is TGCGCCAGCAGCCAAGGGTTGAGGGGCGCGGACGAGCAGTACTTC.

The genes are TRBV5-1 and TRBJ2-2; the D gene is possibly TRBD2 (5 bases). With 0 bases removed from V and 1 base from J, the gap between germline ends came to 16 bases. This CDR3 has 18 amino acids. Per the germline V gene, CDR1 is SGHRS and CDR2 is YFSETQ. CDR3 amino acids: CASSLAAGERKNTGELFF. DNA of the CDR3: TGCGCCAGCAGCTTGGCGGCCGGGGAGCGGAAGAACACCGGGGAGCTGTTTTTT.

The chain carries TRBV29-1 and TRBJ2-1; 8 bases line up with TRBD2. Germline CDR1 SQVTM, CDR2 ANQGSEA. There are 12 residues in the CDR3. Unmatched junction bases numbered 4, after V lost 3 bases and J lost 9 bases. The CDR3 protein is CSVEVGLAEQFF. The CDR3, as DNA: TGCAGCGTTGAGGTTGGACTAGCTGAGCAGTTCTTC.

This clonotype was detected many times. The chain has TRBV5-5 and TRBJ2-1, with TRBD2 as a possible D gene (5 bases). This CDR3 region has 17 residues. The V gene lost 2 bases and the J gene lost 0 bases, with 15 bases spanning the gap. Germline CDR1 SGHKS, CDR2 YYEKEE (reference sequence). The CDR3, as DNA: TGTGCCAGCAGCTTAATTGACGGGATGAGCTCCTACAATGAGCAGTTCTTC. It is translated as CASSLIDGMSSYNEQFF.

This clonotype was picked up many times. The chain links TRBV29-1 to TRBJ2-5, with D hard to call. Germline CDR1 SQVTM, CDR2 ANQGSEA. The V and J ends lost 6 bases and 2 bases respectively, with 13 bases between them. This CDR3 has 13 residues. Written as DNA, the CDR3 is TGCAGCGTGAGGTGGGGATATCAAGAGACCCAGTACTTC. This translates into CSVRWGYQETQYF.

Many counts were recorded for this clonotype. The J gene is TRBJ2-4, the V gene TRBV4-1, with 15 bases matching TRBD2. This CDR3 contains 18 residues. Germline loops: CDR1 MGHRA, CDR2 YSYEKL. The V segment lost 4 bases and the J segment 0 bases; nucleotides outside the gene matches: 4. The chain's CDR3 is CASSLGLAGGLAKNIQYF. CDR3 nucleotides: TGCGCCAGCAGCCTGGGACTAGCGGGAGGTCTAGCCAAAAACATTCAGTACTTC.

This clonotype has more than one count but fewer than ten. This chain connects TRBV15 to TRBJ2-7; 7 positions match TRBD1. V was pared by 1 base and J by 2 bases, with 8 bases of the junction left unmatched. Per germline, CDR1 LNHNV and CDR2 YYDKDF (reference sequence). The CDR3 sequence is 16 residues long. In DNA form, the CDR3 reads TGTGCCACCAGCAGAGCAAGATACAGGGGAGCCTACGAGCAGTACTTC. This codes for CATSRARYRGAYEQYF.

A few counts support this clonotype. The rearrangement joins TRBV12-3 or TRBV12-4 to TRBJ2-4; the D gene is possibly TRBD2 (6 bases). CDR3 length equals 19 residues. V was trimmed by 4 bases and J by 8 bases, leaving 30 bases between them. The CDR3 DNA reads TGTGCCAGCAGTTCCCGGGACCCAGGACCGGGACTGCTTCTCGACATTCAGTACTTC. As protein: CASSSRDPGPGLLLDIQYF.

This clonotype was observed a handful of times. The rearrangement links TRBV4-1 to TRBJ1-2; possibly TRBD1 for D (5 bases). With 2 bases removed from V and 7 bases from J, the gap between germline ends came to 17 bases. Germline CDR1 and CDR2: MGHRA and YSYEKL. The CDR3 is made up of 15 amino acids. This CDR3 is CASSQLGGTKGGYTF. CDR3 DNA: TGCGCCAGCAGCCAATTAGGCGGGACTAAGGGTGGCTACACCTTC.

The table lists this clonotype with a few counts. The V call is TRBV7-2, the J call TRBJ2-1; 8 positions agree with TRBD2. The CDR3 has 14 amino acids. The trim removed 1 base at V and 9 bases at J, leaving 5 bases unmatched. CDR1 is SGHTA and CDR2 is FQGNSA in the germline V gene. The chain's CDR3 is CASSLVGSGIEQFF. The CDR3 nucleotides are TGTGCCAGCAGCTTAGTGGGTAGCGGGATTGAGCAGTTCTTC.

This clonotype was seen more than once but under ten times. CDR3 in DNA: TGCGCCAGCAGCCAAGATCCAGCGGCCCGGGATACGCAGTATTTT. It is translated as CASSQDPAARDTQYF. The chain combines TRBV4-1 with TRBJ2-3, with D perhaps TRBD2 (5 bases). Trimming shortened V by 0 bases and J by 6 bases, and 13 bases separated the two germline ends. The CDR3 is made up of 15 amino acids. Germline CDR1 MGHRA, CDR2 YSYEKL.

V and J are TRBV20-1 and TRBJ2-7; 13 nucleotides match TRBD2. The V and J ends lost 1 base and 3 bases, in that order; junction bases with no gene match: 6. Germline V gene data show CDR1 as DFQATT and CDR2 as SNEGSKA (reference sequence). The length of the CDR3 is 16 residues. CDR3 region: CSARVGTSGTLYEQYF. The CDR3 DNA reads TGCAGTGCTAGAGTGGGGACTAGCGGGACCCTCTACGAGCAGTACTTC.

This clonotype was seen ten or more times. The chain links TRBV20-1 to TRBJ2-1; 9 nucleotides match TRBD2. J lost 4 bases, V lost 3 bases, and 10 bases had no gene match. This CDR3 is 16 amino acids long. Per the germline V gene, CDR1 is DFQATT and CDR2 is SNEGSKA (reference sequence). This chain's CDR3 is CSASQVSGRGYNEQFF. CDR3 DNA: TGCAGTGCTAGTCAGGTTAGCGGGAGAGGGTACAATGAGCAGTTCTTC.

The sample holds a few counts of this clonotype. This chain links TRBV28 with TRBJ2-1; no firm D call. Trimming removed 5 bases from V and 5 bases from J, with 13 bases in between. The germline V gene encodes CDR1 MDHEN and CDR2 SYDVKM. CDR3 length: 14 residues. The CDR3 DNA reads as TGTGCCAGCAGTATATACAACCTCCACAATGAGCAGTTCTTC. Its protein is CASSIYNLHNEQFF.

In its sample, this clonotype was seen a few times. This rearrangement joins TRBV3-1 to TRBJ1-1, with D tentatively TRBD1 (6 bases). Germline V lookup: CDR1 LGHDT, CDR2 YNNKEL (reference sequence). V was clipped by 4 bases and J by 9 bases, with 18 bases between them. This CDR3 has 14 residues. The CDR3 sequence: CASSPGTRHFQAFF. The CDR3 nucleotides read TGTGCCAGCAGCCCCGGGACACGACACTTTCAAGCTTTCTTT.

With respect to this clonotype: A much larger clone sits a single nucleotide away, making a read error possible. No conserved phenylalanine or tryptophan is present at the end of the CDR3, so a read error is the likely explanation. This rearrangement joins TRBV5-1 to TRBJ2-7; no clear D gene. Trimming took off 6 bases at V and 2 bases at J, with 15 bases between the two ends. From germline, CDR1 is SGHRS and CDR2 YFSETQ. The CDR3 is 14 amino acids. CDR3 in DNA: TGCGCCAGCAAGACGGCGGCCATCACCTACGAGCAGTACTAC. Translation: CASKTAAITYEQYY.

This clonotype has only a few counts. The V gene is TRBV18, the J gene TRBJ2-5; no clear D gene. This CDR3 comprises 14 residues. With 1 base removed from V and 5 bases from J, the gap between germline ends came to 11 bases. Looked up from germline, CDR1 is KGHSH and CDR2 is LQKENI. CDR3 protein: CASSPRRAWETQYF. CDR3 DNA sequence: TGTGCCAGCTCACCACGACGGGCGTGGGAGACCCAGTACTTC.

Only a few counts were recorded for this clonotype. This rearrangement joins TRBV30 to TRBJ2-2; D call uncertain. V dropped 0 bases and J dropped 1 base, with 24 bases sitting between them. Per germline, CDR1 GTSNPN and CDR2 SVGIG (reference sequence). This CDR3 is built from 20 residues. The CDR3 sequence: CAWSVLLRSGPDQNTGELFF. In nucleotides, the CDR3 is TGTGCCTGGAGTGTACTCCTGCGATCCGGGCCAGATCAGAACACCGGGGAGCTGTTTTTT.

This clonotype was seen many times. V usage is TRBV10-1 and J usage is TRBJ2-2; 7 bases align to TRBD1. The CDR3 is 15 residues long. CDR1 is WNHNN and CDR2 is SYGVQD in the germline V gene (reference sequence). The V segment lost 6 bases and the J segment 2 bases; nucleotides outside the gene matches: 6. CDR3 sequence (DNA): TGCGCCAGCAGAGCCGGGACAGAAAACACCGGGGAGCTGTTTTTT. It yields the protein CASRAGTENTGELFF.

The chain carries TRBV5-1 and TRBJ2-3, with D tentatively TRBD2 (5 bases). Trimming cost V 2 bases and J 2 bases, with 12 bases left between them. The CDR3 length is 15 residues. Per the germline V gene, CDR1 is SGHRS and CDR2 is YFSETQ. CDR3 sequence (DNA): TGCGCCAGCAGCTTTAATCGGGGTGCCACAGATACGCAGTATTTT. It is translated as CASSFNRGATDTQYF.

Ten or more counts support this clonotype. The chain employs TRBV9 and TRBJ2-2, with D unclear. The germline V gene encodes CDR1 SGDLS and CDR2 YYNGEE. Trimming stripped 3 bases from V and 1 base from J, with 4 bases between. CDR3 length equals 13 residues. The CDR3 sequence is CASSALNTGELFF. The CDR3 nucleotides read TGTGCCAGCAGCGCCTTGAACACCGGGGAGCTGTTTTTT. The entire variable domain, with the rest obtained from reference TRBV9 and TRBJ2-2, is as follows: DSGVTQTPKHLITATGQRVTLRCSPRSGDLSVYWYQQSLDQGLQFLIQYYNGEERAKGNILERFSAQQFPDLHSELNLSSLELGDSALYFCASSALNTGELFFGEGSRLTVL.

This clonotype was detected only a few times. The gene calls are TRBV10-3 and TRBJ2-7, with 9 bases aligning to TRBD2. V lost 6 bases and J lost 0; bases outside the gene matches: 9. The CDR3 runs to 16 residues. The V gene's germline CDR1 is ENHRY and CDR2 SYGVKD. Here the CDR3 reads CAIRGSGGGYSYEQYF. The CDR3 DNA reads TGTGCCATCAGGGGTAGCGGGGGAGGATACTCCTACGAGCAGTACTTC.

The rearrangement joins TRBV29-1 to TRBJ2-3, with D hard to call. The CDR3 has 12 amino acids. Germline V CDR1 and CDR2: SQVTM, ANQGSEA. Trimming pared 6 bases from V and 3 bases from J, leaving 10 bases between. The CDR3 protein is CSVGFRTDTQYF. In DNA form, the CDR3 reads TGCAGCGTCGGATTCAGGACAGATACGCAGTATTTT.

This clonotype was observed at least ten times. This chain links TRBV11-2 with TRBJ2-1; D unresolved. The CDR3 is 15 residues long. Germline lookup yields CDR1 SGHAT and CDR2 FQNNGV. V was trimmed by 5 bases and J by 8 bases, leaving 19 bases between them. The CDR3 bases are TGTGCCAGCAGCCTAATCCAGTTCGACCACTATGAGCAGTTCTTC. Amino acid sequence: CASSLIQFDHYEQFF.

CDR3 amino acids: CASSPRTLPWNVLTF. Written as DNA, the CDR3 is TGTGCCAGCAGCCCGAGGACCCTACCGTGGAACGTCCTGACTTTC. V is TRBV7-9 and J is TRBJ2-6; unclear D gene. This CDR3 spans 15 amino acids. Germline V CDR1 and CDR2: SEHNR, FQNEAQ (reference sequence). Trimming left V 5 bases short and J 10 bases short, with 18 bases between.

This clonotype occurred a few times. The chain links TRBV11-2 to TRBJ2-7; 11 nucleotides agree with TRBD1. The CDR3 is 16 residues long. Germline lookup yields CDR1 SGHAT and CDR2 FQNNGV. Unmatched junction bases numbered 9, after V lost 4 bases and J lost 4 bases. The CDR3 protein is CASSSIRDRGIYEQYF. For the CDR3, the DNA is TGTGCCAGCAGCTCTATTAGGGACAGGGGGATTTACGAGCAGTACTTC.

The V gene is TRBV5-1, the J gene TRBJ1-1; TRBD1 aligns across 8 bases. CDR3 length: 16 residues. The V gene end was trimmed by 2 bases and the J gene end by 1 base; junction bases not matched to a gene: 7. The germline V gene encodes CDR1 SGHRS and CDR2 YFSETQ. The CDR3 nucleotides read TGCGCCAGCAGCTTTGGGGACAGGACCACGAACACTGAAGCTTTCTTT. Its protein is CASSFGDRTTNTEAFF.

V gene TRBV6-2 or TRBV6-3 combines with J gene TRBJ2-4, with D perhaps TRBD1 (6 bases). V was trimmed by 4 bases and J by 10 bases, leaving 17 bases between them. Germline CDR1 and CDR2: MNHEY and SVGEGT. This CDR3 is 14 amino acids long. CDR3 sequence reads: CASSFRLAQGIQYF. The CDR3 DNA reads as TGTGCCAGCAGTTTCCGACTGGCCCAGGGGATTCAGTACTTC.